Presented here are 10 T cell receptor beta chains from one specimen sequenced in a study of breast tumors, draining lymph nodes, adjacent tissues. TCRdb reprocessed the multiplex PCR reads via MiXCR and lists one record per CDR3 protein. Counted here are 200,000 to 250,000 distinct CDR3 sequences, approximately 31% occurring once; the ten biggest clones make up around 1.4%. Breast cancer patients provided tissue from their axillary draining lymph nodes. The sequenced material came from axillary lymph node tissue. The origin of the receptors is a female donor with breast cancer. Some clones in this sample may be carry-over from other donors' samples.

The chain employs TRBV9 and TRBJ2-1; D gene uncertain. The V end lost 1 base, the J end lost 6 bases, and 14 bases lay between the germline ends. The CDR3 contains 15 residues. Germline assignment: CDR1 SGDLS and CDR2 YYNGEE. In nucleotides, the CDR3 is TGTGCCAGCAGCGTATTTTCTGGGTCAGGCAATGAGCAGTTCTTC. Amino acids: CASSVFSGSGNEQFF.

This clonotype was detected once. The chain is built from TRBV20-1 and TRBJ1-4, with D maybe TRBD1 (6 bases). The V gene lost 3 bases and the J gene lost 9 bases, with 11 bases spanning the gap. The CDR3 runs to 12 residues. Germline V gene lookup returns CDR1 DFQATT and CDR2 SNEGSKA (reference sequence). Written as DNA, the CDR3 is TGCAGTGCTAGGGGGGGCCATCAAAAACTGTTTTTT. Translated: CSARGGHQKLFF.

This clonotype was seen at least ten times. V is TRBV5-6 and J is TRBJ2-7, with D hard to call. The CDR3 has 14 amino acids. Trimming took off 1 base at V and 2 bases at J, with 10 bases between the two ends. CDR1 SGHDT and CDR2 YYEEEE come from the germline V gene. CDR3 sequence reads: CASSLFAKTYEQYF. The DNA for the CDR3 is TGTGCCAGCAGCTTGTTCGCAAAAACCTACGAGCAGTACTTC.

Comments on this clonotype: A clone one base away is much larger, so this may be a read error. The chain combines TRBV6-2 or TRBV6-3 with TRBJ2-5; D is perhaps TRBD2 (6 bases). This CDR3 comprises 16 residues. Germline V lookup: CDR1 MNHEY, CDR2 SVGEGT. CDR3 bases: TGTGCCGGCAGTCCCGACGTCGCGGGGTTAGGTGAGACCCAGTACTTC. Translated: CAGSPDVAGLGETQYF.

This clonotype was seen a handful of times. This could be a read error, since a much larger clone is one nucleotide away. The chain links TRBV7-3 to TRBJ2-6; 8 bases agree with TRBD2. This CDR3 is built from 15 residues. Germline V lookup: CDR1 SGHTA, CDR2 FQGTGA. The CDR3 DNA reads TGTGCCAGCAGCTTAGGGACTAGTGGGGCCAACGTCCTGCCTTTC. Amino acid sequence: CASSLGTSGANVLPF.

The CDR3 DNA reads as TGTGCCAGCAGCTCCGCCCCCGGGACTAGCGGATACAATGAGCAGTTCTTC. Translated, it gives CASSSAPGTSGYNEQFF. The chain uses TRBV7-9 and TRBJ2-1; 11 bases align to TRBD2. V lost 4 bases to trimming and J lost 4 bases; unmatched junction nucleotides: 9. The CDR3 length is 17 residues. The germline gives CDR1 SEHNR, CDR2 FQNEAQ (reference sequence).

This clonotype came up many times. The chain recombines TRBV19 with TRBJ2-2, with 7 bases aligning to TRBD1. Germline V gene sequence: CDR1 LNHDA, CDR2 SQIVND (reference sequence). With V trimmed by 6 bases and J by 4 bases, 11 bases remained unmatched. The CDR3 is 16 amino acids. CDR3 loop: CASSLFRDSGTGELFF. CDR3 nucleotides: TGTGCCAGTAGCCTTTTCCGGGACAGTGGCACCGGGGAGCTGTTTTTT.

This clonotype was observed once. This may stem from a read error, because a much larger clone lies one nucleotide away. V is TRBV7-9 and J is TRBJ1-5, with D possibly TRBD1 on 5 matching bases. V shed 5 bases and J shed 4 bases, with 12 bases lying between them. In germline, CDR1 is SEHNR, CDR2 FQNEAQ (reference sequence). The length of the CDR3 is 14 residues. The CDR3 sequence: CASSQGGLNQPQHF. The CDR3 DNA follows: TGTGCCAGCAGCCAGGGTGGCCTAAATCAGCCCCAGCATTTT. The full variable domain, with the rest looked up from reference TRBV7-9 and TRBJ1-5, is DTGVSQNPRHKITKRGQNVTFRCDPISEHNRLYWYRQTLGQGPEFLTYFQNEAQLEKSRLLSDRFSAERPKGSFSTLEIQRTEQGDSAMYLCASSQGGLNQPQHFGDGTRLSIL.

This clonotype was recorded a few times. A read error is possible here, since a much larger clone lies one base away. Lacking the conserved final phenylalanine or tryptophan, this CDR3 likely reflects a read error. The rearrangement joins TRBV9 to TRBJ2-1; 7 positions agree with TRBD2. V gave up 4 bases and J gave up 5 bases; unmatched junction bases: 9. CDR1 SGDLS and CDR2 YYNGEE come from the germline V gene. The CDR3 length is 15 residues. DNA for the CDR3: TGTGCCAGCAGCCCCAGCCAGCGGGGTAACAATGAGCAGTTCCTC. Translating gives CASSPSQRGNNEQFL.

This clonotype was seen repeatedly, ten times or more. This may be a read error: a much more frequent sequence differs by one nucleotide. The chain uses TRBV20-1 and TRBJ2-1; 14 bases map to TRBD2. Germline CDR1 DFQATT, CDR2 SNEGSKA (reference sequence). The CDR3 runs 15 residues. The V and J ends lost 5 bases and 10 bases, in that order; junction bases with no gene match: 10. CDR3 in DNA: TGCAGTGCTCCGCCGGGACTAGCGGGAGCAGGCGAGCAGTTCTTC. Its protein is CSAPPGLAGAGEQFF.